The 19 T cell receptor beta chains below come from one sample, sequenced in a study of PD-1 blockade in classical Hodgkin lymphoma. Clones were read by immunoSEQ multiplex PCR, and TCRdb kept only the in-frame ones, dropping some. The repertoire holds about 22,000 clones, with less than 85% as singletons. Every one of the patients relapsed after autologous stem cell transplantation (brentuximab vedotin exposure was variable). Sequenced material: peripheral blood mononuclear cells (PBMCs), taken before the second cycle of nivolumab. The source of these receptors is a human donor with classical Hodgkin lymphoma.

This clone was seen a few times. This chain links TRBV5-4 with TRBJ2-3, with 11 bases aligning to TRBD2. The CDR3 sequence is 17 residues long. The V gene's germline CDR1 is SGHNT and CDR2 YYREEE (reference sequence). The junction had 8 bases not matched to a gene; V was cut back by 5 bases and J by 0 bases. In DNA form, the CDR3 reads TGTGCCAGCAGTTCTGGACTAGCGGGTCTAAGCACAGATACGCAGTATTTT. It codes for CASSSGLAGLSTDTQYF.

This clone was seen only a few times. The CDR3 bases are TGTGCCAGCAGCCTAGGACTAGCGGGAGTCGGCACCGGGGAGCTGTTTTTT. Its translation: CASSLGLAGVGTGELFF. The rearrangement links TRBV2 to TRBJ2-2; 13 bases fit TRBD2. Germline V gene lookup returns CDR1 SNHLY and CDR2 FYNNEI. The junction had 8 bases not matched to a gene; V was cut back by 6 bases and J by 4 bases. The CDR3 covers 17 residues.

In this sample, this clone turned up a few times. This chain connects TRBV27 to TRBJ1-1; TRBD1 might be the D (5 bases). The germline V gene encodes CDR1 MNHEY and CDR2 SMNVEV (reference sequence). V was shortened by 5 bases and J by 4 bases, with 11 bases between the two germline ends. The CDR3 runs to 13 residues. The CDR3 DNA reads TGTGCCAGCAGTCCGGGGACGGTCACTGAAGCTTTCTTT. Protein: CASSPGTVTEAFF.

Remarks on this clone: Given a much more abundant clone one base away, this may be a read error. This chain's CDR3 is CASSSDGGSEKLFF. Written as DNA, the CDR3 is TGTGCCAGCAGTTCGGACGGGGGAAGTGAAAAACTGTTTTTT. The chain combines TRBV28 with TRBJ1-4; perhaps TRBD1 as D (5 bases). V lost 4 bases, J lost 7 bases, and 13 bases lay in between. CDR3 length: 14 amino acids. Germline CDR1 is MDHEN and CDR2 is SYDVKM.

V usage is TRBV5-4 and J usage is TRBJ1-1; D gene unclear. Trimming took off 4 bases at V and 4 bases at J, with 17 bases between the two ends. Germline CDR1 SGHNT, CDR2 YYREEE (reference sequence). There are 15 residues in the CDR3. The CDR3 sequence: CASSPPGVGVTEAFF. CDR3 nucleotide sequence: TGTGCCAGCAGCCCCCCTGGTGTCGGGGTCACTGAAGCTTTCTTT. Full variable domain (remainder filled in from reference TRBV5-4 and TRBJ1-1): ETGVTQSPTHLIKTRGQQVTLRCSSQSGHNTVSWYQQALGQGPQFIFQYYREEENGRGNFPPRFSGLQFPNYSSELNVNALELDDSALYLCASSPPGVGVTEAFFGQGTRLTVV.

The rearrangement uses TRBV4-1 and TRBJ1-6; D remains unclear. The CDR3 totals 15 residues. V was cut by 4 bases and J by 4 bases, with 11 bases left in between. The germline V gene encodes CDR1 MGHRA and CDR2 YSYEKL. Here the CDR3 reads CASSPSGSYNSPLHF. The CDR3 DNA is TGCGCCAGCAGCCCTTCGGGGTCGTATAATTCACCCCTCCACTTT.

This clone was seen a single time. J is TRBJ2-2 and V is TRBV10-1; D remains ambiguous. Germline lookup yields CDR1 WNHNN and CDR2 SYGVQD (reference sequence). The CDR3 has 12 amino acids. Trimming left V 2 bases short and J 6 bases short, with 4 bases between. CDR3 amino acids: CASSEGAGELFF. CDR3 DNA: TGCGCCAGCAGTGAGGGGGCCGGGGAGCTGTTTTTT.

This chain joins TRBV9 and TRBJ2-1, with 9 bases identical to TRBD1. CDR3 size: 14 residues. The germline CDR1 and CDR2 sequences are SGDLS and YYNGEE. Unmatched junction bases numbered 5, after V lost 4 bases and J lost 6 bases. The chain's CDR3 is CASSKGTGSNEQFF. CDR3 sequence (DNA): TGTGCCAGCAGCAAAGGGACAGGGAGCAATGAGCAGTTCTTC.

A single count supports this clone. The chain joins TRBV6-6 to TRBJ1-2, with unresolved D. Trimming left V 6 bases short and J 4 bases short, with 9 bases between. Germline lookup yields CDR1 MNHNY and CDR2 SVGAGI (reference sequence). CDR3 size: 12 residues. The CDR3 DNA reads TGTGCCAGCAGGGGCCTTACCTATGGCTACACCTTC. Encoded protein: CASRGLTYGYTF.

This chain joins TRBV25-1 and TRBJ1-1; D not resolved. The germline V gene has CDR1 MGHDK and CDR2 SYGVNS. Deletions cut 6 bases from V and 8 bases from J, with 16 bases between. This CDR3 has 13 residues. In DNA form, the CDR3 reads TGTGCCAGCAGCCCCACGGTAAGAAAAGAAGCTTTCTTT. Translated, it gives CASSPTVRKEAFF.

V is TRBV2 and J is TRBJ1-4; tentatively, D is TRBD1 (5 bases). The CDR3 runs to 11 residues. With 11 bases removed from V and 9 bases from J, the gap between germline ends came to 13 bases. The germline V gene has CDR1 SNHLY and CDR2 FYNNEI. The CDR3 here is CAGGRTQKLFF. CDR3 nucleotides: TGTGCCGGGGGTCGGACTCAAAAACTGTTTTTT.

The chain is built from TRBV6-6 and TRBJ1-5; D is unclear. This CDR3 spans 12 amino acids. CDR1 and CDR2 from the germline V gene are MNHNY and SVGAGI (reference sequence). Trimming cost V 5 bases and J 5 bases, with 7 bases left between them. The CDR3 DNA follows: TGTGCCAGCAGTCAGCTTTATCAGCCCCAGCATTTT. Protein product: CASSQLYQPQHF.

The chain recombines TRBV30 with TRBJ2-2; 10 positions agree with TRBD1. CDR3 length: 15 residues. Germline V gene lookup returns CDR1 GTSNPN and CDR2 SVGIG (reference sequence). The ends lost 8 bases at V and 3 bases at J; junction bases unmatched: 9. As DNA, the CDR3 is TGTGCCCTGGACGGGACAGGGGTATACACCGGGGAGCTGTTTTTT. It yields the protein CALDGTGVYTGELFF.

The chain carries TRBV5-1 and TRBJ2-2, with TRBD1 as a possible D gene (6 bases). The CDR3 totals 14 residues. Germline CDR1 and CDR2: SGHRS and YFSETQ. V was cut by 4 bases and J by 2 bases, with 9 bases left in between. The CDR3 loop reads CASSTDSNTGELFF. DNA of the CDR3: TGCGCCAGCAGCACGGACAGTAACACCGGGGAGCTGTTTTTT.

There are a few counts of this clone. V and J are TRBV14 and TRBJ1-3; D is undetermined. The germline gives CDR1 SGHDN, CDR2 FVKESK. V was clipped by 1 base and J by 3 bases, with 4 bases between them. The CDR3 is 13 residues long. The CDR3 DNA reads TGTGCCAGCAGCCAAGGGTTTGGAAACACCATATATTTT. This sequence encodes CASSQGFGNTIYF.

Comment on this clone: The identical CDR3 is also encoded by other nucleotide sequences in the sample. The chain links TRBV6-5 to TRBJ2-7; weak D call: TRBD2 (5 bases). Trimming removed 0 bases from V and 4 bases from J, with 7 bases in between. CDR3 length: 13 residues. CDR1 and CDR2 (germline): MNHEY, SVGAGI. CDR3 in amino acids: CASSYSRGYEQYF. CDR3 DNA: TGTGCCAGCAGTTACTCCCGGGGATACGAGCAGTACTTC.

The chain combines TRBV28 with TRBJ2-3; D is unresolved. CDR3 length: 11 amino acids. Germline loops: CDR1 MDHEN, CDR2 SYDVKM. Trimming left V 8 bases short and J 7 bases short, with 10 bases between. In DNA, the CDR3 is TGTGCCAGCTTTTCCGCACATACGCAGTATTTT. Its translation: CASFSAHTQYF. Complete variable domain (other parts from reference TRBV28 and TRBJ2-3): DVKVTQSSRYLVKRTGEKVFLECVQDMDHENMFWYRQDPGLGLRLIYFSYDVKMKEKGDIPEGYSVSREKKERFSLILESASTNQTSMYLCASFSAHTQYFGPGTRLTVL.

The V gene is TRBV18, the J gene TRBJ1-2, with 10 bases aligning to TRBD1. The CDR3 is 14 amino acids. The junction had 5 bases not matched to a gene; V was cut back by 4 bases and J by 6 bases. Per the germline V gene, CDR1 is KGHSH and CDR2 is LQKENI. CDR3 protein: CASSRQGATDGYTF. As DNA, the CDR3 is TGTGCCAGCTCACGACAGGGGGCAACCGATGGCTACACCTTC.

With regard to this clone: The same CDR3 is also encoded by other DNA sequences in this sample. The CDR3 loop is CSVEQETQYF. The DNA for the CDR3 is TGCAGCGTTGAACAAGAGACCCAGTACTTC. V gene TRBV29-1 combines with J gene TRBJ2-5; D is unclear. This CDR3 is built from 10 residues. CDR1 is SQVTM, CDR2 ANQGSEA, per germline. Trimming removed 2 bases at V and 2 bases at J, with 0 bases between.